A selection of T cell receptor beta chains follows, all from one sample in a study of T cell responses to AZD1222 COVID-19 vaccine. Profiled with immunoSEQ multiplex PCR; TCRdb holds only in-frame clones, not every one. The sample comprises more than 100,000 clones, about 91% of which are singletons, and under 2% rests with the top ten. The input for sequencing was peripheral blood, taken 28 days after the second AZD1222 dose. The receptors originated from an adult who received the AZD1222 COVID-19 vaccine. The CDR3 runs from the conserved cysteine through the conserved F or W. Fields, in order: clone size, J gene, D gene, V gene, CDR3 DNA, CDR3 protein. A D gene is named only where the DNA matches it firmly. For some rows the clone size is stated as once, few or many, or as a class when expanded; others skip it.

clone size: .
J gene: TRBJ2-4
D gene: .
V gene: TRBV3-1/TRBV3-2
CDR3 DNA: TGTGCCAGCAGCCAAGGGGGGGTAAACATTCAGTACTTC
CDR3 protein: CASSQGGVNIQYF

clone size: .
J gene: TRBJ1-2
D gene: .
V gene: TRBV12-3/TRBV12-4
CDR3 DNA: TGTGCCACCACCGCGGGGGATTGGGACGGCTACACCTTC
CDR3 protein: CATTAGDWDGYTF

clone size: .
J gene: TRBJ2-1
D gene: .
V gene: TRBV6-4
CDR3 DNA: TGTGCCAGCAGCGGATCAGGGCCACCCGATGAGCAGTTCTTC
CDR3 protein: CASSGSGPPDEQFF

clone size: once
J gene: TRBJ2-5
D gene: .
V gene: TRBV5-1
CDR3 DNA: TGCGCCAGCAGCACGGAACTCCCGGGACGGCAAGAGACCCAGTACTTC
CDR3 protein: CASSTELPGRQETQYF

clone size: .
J gene: TRBJ1-6
D gene: .
V gene: TRBV3-1/TRBV3-2
CDR3 DNA: TGTGCCAGCAGCCAGACAGTTAATTCACCCCTCCACTTT
CDR3 protein: CASSQTVNSPLHF

clone size: .
J gene: TRBJ1-1
D gene: .
V gene: TRBV18
CDR3 DNA: TGTGCCAGCTCACCACCCTCAGGGGTTCGGCCTGAAGCTTTCTTT
CDR3 protein: CASSPPSGVRPEAFF

clone size: .
J gene: TRBJ1-2
D gene: .
V gene: TRBV24-1
CDR3 DNA: TGTGCCACCGCTGAACTCGATGGGCCGCACTATGGCTACACCTTC
CDR3 protein: CATAELDGPHYGYTF

clone size: .
J gene: TRBJ2-1
D gene: .
V gene: TRBV3-1/TRBV3-2
CDR3 DNA: TGTGCCAGCAGCCAAGCCATCTACAATGAGCAGTTCTTC
CDR3 protein: CASSQAIYNEQFF

clone size: .
J gene: TRBJ1-4
D gene: .
V gene: TRBV24-1
CDR3 DNA: TGTGCCACCAGTGATCCCAGGGTTGGTGAAAAACTGTTTTTT
CDR3 protein: CATSDPRVGEKLFF

clone size: .
J gene: TRBJ1-1
D gene: .
V gene: TRBV4-2
CDR3 DNA: TGTGCCAGCAGCCAAGAAGCTCCTGGACGAACAAGACGCACTGAAGCTTTCTTT
CDR3 protein: CASSQEAPGRTRRTEAFF

clone size: .
J gene: TRBJ1-1
D gene: .
V gene: TRBV18
CDR3 DNA: TGTGCCAGCTCTCCCCGTGCAGGGGCACCCGACACTGAAGCTTTCTTT
CDR3 protein: CASSPRAGAPDTEAFF

clone size: .
J gene: TRBJ1-2
D gene: .
V gene: TRBV21-1
CDR3 DNA: TGTGCCAGCACCCAAGGGGGACAGGGGGACTATGGCTACACCTTC
CDR3 protein: CASTQGGQGDYGYTF

clone size: .
J gene: TRBJ2-1
D gene: TRBD2
V gene: TRBV5-1
CDR3 DNA: TGCGCCAGCAGCGGACTAGCGGGGGGGCCTGATGAGCAGTTCTTC
CDR3 protein: CASSGLAGGPDEQFF

clone size: .
J gene: TRBJ1-1
D gene: .
V gene: TRBV6-5
CDR3 DNA: TGTGCCAGCAGTTACTCCACCCGGAGAAACACTGAAGCTTTCTTT
CDR3 protein: CASSYSTRRNTEAFF

clone size: .
J gene: TRBJ1-2
D gene: TRBD1
V gene: TRBV7-9
CDR3 DNA: TGTGCCAGCAGCGGCGGGACAGACAACTATGGCTACACCTTC
CDR3 protein: CASSGGTDNYGYTF

clone size: .
J gene: TRBJ1-6
D gene: TRBD1
V gene: TRBV28
CDR3 DNA: TGTGCCAGCCTTCAGGGGGGCTCTAATTCACCCCTCCACTTT
CDR3 protein: CASLQGGSNSPLHF

clone size: .
J gene: TRBJ1-2
D gene: .
V gene: TRBV19
CDR3 DNA: TGTGCCAGTGCCCGGACGGGTAACTATGGCTACACCTTC
CDR3 protein: CASARTGNYGYTF

clone size: .
J gene: TRBJ1-3
D gene: TRBD1
V gene: TRBV7-7
CDR3 DNA: TGTGCTAGCAGCGATGGGACAGACTCTGGAAACACCATATATTTT
CDR3 protein: CASSDGTDSGNTIYF

clone size: .
J gene: TRBJ1-1
D gene: .
V gene: TRBV9
CDR3 DNA: TGTGCCAGCAGCGTAGGCCCCGTGAACACTGAAGCTTTCTTT
CDR3 protein: CASSVGPVNTEAFF

clone size: .
J gene: TRBJ2-5
D gene: .
V gene: TRBV10-3
CDR3 DNA: TGTGCCGTCTCTTTTGGGGGCCGAGGAGAGACCCAGTACTTC
CDR3 protein: CAVSFGGRGETQYF

clone size: .
J gene: TRBJ1-2
D gene: .
V gene: TRBV6-1
CDR3 DNA: TGTGCCAGCACGTATCGAATCGGACAGAACTATGGCTACACCTTC
CDR3 protein: CASTYRIGQNYGYTF

clone size: .
J gene: TRBJ2-2
D gene: .
V gene: TRBV4-3
CDR3 DNA: TGCGCCAGCAGCCAAGTACCAGGACTCACCGGGGAGCTGTTTTTT
CDR3 protein: CASSQVPGLTGELFF

clone size: .
J gene: TRBJ2-2
D gene: TRBD2
V gene: TRBV3-1/TRBV3-2
CDR3 DNA: TGTGCCAGCAGAACGAAGATAGCGGGAGTATCTCCCGGGGAGCTGTTTTTT
CDR3 protein: CASRTKIAGVSPGELFF

clone size: .
J gene: TRBJ1-1
D gene: .
V gene: TRBV29-1
CDR3 DNA: TGCAGCGTGATGTGGGGGGGGAACACTGAAGCTTTCTTT
CDR3 protein: CSVMWGGNTEAFF

clone size: .
J gene: TRBJ2-6
D gene: .
V gene: TRBV25-1
CDR3 DNA: TGTGCCAGCAGTGTTTCTGGGGCCAACGTCCTGACTTTC
CDR3 protein: CASSVSGANVLTF

clone size: .
J gene: TRBJ2-3
D gene: TRBD2
V gene: TRBV7-9
CDR3 DNA: TGTGCCAGCAGCTTAGGGACTAGCGGGCCAGATACGCAGTATTTT
CDR3 protein: CASSLGTSGPDTQYF

clone size: .
J gene: TRBJ1-5
D gene: TRBD1
V gene: TRBV7-9
CDR3 DNA: TGTGCCAGCAGCGCCCGGACAGGGAATAGCAATCAGCCCCAGCATTTT
CDR3 protein: CASSARTGNSNQPQHF

clone size: once
J gene: TRBJ1-5
D gene: .
V gene: TRBV18
CDR3 DNA: TGTGCCAGCTCACTACAGGGAAACAATCAGCCCCAGCATTTT
CDR3 protein: CASSLQGNNQPQHF

clone size: .
J gene: TRBJ2-7
D gene: TRBD1
V gene: TRBV5-1
CDR3 DNA: TGCGCCAGCCAACCTGGGACAGGGGGCTACGAGCAGTACTTC
CDR3 protein: CASQPGTGGYEQYF

clone size: .
J gene: TRBJ1-1
D gene: .
V gene: TRBV19
CDR3 DNA: TGTGCCAGTAGTATAGGGTTCACCACTGAAGCTTTCTTT
CDR3 protein: CASSIGFTTEAFF

clone size: .
J gene: TRBJ2-5
D gene: TRBD2
V gene: TRBV7-8
CDR3 DNA: TGTGCCAGCAGCCAGCGGGGGGGAGCGGAAGAGACCCAGTACTTC
CDR3 protein: CASSQRGGAEETQYF

clone size: .
J gene: TRBJ1-2
D gene: TRBD1
V gene: TRBV19
CDR3 DNA: TGTGCCAGTAGTCCGACCGGGACAGGCTATGGCTACACCTTC
CDR3 protein: CASSPTGTGYGYTF

clone size: once
J gene: TRBJ1-1
D gene: .
V gene: TRBV19
CDR3 DNA: TGTGCCAGTACCCCAGGAAACACTGAAGCTTTCTTT
CDR3 protein: CASTPGNTEAFF

clone size: .
J gene: TRBJ1-3
D gene: TRBD1
V gene: TRBV2
CDR3 DNA: TGTGCCAGCAGTGAAGGGGACAGGGGGAACACCATATATTTT
CDR3 protein: CASSEGDRGNTIYF

clone size: .
J gene: TRBJ1-2
D gene: TRBD1
V gene: TRBV28
CDR3 DNA: TGTGCCAGCAGTTCCCCCGACAGGGTCTATGGCTACACCTTC
CDR3 protein: CASSSPDRVYGYTF

clone size: .
J gene: TRBJ2-1
D gene: TRBD2
V gene: TRBV24-1
CDR3 DNA: TGTGCCACCAGTGATTTTCTAGCGGGAGACTACAATGAGCAGTTCTTC
CDR3 protein: CATSDFLAGDYNEQFF

clone size: .
J gene: TRBJ1-3
D gene: .
V gene: TRBV9
CDR3 DNA: TGTGCCAGCAGCGTAAGTAGCAGCGGAAACACCATATATTTT
CDR3 protein: CASSVSSSGNTIYF

clone size: .
J gene: TRBJ2-1
D gene: TRBD2
V gene: TRBV6-5
CDR3 DNA: TGTGCCAGCAGCAGCGGGAGCTCCTACAATGAGCAGTTCTTC
CDR3 protein: CASSSGSSYNEQFF

clone size: .
J gene: TRBJ2-3
D gene: .
V gene: TRBV7-9
CDR3 DNA: TGTGCCAGCAGCCCCGGCGGGGACGCCCTGAGGACGCAGTATTTT
CDR3 protein: CASSPGGDALRTQYF

clone size: .
J gene: TRBJ2-3
D gene: .
V gene: TRBV18
CDR3 DNA: TGTGCCAGCTCACCAGGTGCAGGGTTCACAGATACGCAGTATTTT
CDR3 protein: CASSPGAGFTDTQYF

clone size: once
J gene: TRBJ1-1
D gene: .
V gene: TRBV5-8
CDR3 DNA: TGTGCCAGCAGCTTGAGGCGCAAGGGGGTGCCCACTGAAGCTTTCTTT
CDR3 protein: CASSLRRKGVPTEAFF

clone size: .
J gene: TRBJ2-7
D gene: .
V gene: TRBV7-9
CDR3 DNA: TGTGCCAGCAGCCTAGGAGGCGGGAAATGGGAGCAGTACTTC
CDR3 protein: CASSLGGGKWEQYF

clone size: .
J gene: TRBJ2-5
D gene: TRBD1
V gene: TRBV3-1/TRBV3-2
CDR3 DNA: TGTGCCAGCAGCCCCTGGACAGGGGTGGGAGAGACCCAGTACTTC
CDR3 protein: CASSPWTGVGETQYF